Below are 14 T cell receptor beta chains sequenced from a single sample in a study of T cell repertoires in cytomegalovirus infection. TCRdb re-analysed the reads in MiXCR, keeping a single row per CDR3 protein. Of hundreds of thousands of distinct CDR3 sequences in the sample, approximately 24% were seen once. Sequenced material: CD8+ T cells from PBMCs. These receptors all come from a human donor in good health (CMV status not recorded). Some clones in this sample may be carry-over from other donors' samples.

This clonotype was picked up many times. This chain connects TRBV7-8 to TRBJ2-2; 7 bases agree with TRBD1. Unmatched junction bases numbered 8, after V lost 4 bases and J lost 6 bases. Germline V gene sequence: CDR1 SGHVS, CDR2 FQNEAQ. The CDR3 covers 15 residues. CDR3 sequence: CASSSTTGVAGELFF. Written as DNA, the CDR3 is TGTGCCAGCAGCTCCACCACAGGGGTGGCCGGGGAGCTGTTTTTT.

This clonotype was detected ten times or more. The CDR3 sequence is CASTRTPIRGGGSYEQYF. CDR3 sequence (DNA): TGTGCCAGCACCCGTACCCCTATCCGCGGGGGGGGGTCTTACGAGCAGTACTTC. The gene calls are TRBV7-6 and TRBJ2-7, with 9 positions matching TRBD2. The ends lost 7 bases at V and 4 bases at J; junction bases unmatched: 20. Germline loops: CDR1 SGHVS, CDR2 FNYEAQ. This CDR3 region has 18 residues.

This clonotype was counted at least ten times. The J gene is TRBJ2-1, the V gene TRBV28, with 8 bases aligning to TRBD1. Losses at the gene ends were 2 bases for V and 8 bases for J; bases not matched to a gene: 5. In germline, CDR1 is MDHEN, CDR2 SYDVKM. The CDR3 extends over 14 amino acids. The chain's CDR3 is CASSLRTGRYEQFF. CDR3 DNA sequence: TGTGCCAGCAGTTTAAGGACAGGGAGGTATGAGCAGTTCTTC.

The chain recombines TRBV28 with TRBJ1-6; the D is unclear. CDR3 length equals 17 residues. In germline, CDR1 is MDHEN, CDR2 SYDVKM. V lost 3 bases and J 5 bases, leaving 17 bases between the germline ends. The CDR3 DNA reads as TGTGCCAGCAGTTTTATAGGAGGGATCGAGGATAATTCACCCCTCCACTTT. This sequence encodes CASSFIGGIEDNSPLHF.

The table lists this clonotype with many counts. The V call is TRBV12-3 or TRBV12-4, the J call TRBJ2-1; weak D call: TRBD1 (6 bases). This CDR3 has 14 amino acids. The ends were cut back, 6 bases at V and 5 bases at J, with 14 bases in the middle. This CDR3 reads CASRQWTANNEQFF. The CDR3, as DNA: TGTGCCAGCAGACAATGGACAGCAAACAATGAGCAGTTCTTC.

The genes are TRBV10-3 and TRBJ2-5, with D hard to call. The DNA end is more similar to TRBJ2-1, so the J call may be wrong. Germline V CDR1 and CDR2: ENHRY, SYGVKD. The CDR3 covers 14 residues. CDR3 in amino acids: CAISESAVQETQFF. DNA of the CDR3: TGTGCCATCAGTGAGTCAGCCGTACAAGAGACCCAGTTCTTC.

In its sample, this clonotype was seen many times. The CDR3 is CASEGGGATDTQYF. DNA for the CDR3: TGTGCCAGTGAGGGCGGGGGGGCCACAGATACGCAGTATTTT. The chain links TRBV28 to TRBJ2-3; 9 bases fit TRBD2. Trimming at V came to 9 bases and at J to 2 bases, leaving 6 bases not matched to a gene. CDR3 size: 14 residues. From germline, CDR1 is MDHEN and CDR2 SYDVKM.

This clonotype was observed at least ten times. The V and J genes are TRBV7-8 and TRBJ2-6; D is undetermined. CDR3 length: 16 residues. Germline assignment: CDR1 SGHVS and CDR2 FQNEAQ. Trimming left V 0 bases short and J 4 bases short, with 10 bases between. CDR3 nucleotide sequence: TGTGCCAGCAGCTTAGCGGGTAGATCCGGGGCCAACGTCCTGACTTTC. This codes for CASSLAGRSGANVLTF.

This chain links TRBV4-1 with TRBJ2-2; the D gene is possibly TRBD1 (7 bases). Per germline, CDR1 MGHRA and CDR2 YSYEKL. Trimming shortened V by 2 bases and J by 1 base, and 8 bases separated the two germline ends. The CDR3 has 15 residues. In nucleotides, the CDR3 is TGCGCCAGCAGCCAACAGGGGGGGAACACCGGGGAGCTGTTTTTT. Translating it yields CASSQQGGNTGELFF.

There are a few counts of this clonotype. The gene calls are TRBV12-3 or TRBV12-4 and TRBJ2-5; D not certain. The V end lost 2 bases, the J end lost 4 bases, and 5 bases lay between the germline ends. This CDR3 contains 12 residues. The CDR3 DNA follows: TGTGCCAGCAGTTTATTTGGAGAGACCCAGTACTTC. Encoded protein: CASSLFGETQYF.

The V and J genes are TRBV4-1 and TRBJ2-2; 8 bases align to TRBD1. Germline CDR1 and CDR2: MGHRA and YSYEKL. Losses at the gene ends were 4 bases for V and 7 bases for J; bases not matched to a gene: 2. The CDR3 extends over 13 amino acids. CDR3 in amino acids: CASSRTGFGELFF. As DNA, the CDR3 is TGCGCCAGCAGCCGGACAGGGTTCGGGGAGCTGTTTTTT.

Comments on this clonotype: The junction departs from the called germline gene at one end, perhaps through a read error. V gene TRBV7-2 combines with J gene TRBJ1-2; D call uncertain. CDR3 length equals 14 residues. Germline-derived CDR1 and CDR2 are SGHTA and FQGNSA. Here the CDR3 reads CASSLEGRNYGYTF. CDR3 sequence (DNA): TGTGCCAGCAGCTTAGAGGGTCGTAACTATGGTTACACCTTC.

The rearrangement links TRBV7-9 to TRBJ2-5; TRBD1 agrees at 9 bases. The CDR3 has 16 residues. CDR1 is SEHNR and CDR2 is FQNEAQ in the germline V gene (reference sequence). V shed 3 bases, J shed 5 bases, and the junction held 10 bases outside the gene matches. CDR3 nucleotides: TGTGCCAGCAGCTTGACCGGACAGGGGTGGCCTGAGACCCAGTACTTC. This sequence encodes CASSLTGQGWPETQYF.

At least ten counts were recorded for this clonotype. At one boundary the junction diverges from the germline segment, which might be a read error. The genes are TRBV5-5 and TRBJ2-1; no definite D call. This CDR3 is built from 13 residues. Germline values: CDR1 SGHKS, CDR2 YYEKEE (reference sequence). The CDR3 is CASSLAGHNEQFF. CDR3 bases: TGCGCCAGCAGCTTAGCAGGACACAATGAGCAGTTCTTC.